This T cell receptor beta chain was found in a study of shared clonotypes between healthy human individuals. Study in general: For every donor, three CD4 naive, three CD4 memory, two CD8 naive and one CD8 memory plates were used. Overall study findings and caveats: The small donor group covered limited genetic and exposure diversity. Some clonotypes were shared by all four sorted-subset donors, while others were not shared. The non-shared ones had lower generation probabilities than the shared ones.

Worth noting for this clone: The antigen is not known. Relative to the germline gene, one junction end is altered; a read error may explain this.

The CDR3 sequence is 14 residues long. Per germline, CDR1 SGHNT and CDR2 YYREEE (reference sequence). TCRdb's table, derived via immunoSEQ multiplex PCR, lists solely in-frame clones and lacks some. The sample includes around 2,000,000 clones, about 95% seen only once; the top ten take approximately 0.13%. This chain links TRBV5-4 with TRBJ1-1; D perhaps matches TRBD1 (5 bases). The material sequenced was naive CD4+ T cells sorted from blood. As to subset: CD45RA+ positively selected. This clonotype was obtained from a young man in good health. CDR3 nucleotide sequence: TGTGCCAGCAACTTGCCGGGACCGAACACTGAAGCTTTCTTT. Its protein is CASNLPGPNTEAFF. The full variable domain, its missing parts supplied by reference TRBV5-4 and TRBJ1-1, is ETGVTQSPTHLIKTRGQQVTLRCSSQSGHNTVSWYQQALGQGPQFIFQYYREEENGRGNFPPRFSGLQFPNYSSELNVNALELDDSALYLCASNLPGPNTEAFFGQGTRLTVV.